The clone carrying this TCR beta chain was seen a handful of times. Antigen unknown. The CDR3 runs to 15 residues. V was trimmed by 3 bases and J by 11 bases, leaving 20 bases between them. The germline CDR1 and CDR2 sequences are MNHEY and SMNVEV (reference sequence). Unique molecular identifiers were built into the TCRbeta library. TCRdb re-derived calls from the PCR reads in MiXCR, one entry per CDR3 protein. Of about 900,000 distinct CDR3 sequences listed, about 31% are singletons. These data originate in a study of T-cell reconstitution after alpha-beta-depleted transplantation in children. Study-level points and caveats: T-cell counts and diversity at one year following transplant were attributed mainly to newly produced T cells. Approximately two months post-transplant, alpha-beta T cells reportedly originated from several hundred expanded graft clones. Some patients owed their high day-60 TCRbeta diversity to surviving recipient T cells and thymic progenitors.

V usage is TRBV27 and J usage is TRBJ2-1; D might be TRBD1 (5 bases). The TCR sequence derives from a boy younger than two who had a stem cell transplant for SCID, so the T cells may come from the graft donor. Sequencing was performed on PBMCs, mostly from graft donor cells, taken 360 days after TCRalphabeta/CD19-depleted stem cell transplant. The CDR3 DNA reads as TGTGCCAGCAGTTTGGCAGGGTCCCTGGTTGTGCAGCAGTTCTTC. Protein sequence: CASSLAGSLVVQQFF.